This T cell receptor (beta chain) was sequenced for a study of blood T cell repertoires in COVID-19. Study-wide background: The cDNA or gDNA used as material had been derived from T cells, B-cell-depleted T cells, or PBMCs.

The assay was immunoSEQ multiplex PCR, and TCRdb's table has in-frame clones only and misses some. The table records over 200,000 clones, 70% to 90% of them present only once. The CDR3 has 19 amino acids. Germline lookup yields CDR1 LNHDA and CDR2 SQIVND (reference sequence). With V trimmed by 0 bases and J by 0 bases, 5 bases remained unmatched. Sequencing used peripheral blood. The origin of this receptor is a young woman who had recovered from COVID-19. V gene TRBV19 combines with J gene TRBJ2-6; 10 bases align to TRBD1. CDR3 in amino acids: CASSIERQGALSGANVLTF. CDR3 DNA: TGTGCCAGTAGTATAGAAAGACAGGGGGCTCTCTCTGGGGCCAACGTCCTGACTTTC.